Listed below are T cell receptor beta chains from one sample, sequenced in a study of Graves' ophthalmopathy and Graves' hyperthyroidism. TCRdb independently ran MiXCR on the multiplex PCR reads; one entry per CDR3 protein. The sample has approximately 700,000 distinct CDR3 sequences, roughly two fifths seen once; the top ten hold 44%. What was sequenced was peripheral blood. The receptor set was obtained from an adult man with Graves' ophthalmopathy. Each CDR3 is given with its conserved first and last residue. Each record gives: CDR3 protein, CDR3 DNA, J gene, D gene, V gene, clone size. D genes are given only for firm matches. Expanded clones are given a class, and other clones once, few, many or no size at all.

CDR3aa: CASSETLGQAGGYYEQYF
CDR3nt: TGCGCCAGCAGTGAGACCCTGGGACAGGCTGGCGGGTACTACGAGCAGTACTTC
j_gene: TRBJ2-7
d_gene: TRBD1
v_gene: TRBV10-2
abundance: .

CDR3aa: CASSLGQGAAGELFF
CDR3nt: TGTGCCAGTAGTCTAGGACAGGGGGCGGCCGGGGAGCTGTTTTTT
j_gene: TRBJ2-2
d_gene: TRBD1
v_gene: TRBV19
abundance: .

CDR3aa: CASSYSQWNLGSPLHF
CDR3nt: TGTGCCAGCAGTTACTCGCAGTGGAACTTGGGTTCACCCCTCCACTTT
j_gene: TRBJ1-6
d_gene: .
v_gene: TRBV6-5
abundance: few

CDR3aa: CASSWAGGYGELFF
CDR3nt: TGTGCCAGTAGTTGGGCAGGGGGCTACGGGGAGCTGTTTTTT
j_gene: TRBJ2-2
d_gene: TRBD1
v_gene: TRBV19
abundance: few

CDR3aa: CATRDRGDTEAFF
CDR3nt: TGTGCCACCAGGGACAGGGGGGACACTGAAGCTTTCTTT
j_gene: TRBJ1-1
d_gene: TRBD1
v_gene: TRBV24-1
abundance: many

CDR3aa: CASRGVAGTELFGANVLTF
CDR3nt: TGTGCCAGCAGGGGGGTGGCCGGGACGGAGCTTTTCGGGGCCAACGTCCTGACTTTC
j_gene: TRBJ2-6
d_gene: .
v_gene: TRBV7-6
abundance: few

CDR3aa: CASSYITGAGANVLTF
CDR3nt: TGCGCCAGCAGCTATATAACAGGGGCTGGGGCCAACGTCCTGACTTTC
j_gene: TRBJ2-6
d_gene: TRBD1
v_gene: TRBV5-1
abundance: .

CDR3aa: CSAREVYRGREETQYF
CDR3nt: TGCAGTGCTAGAGAGGTTTACAGGGGGCGCGAAGAGACCCAGTACTTC
j_gene: TRBJ2-5
d_gene: TRBD1
v_gene: TRBV20-1
abundance: few

CDR3aa: CASSLGDWEKLFF
CDR3nt: TGTGCCAGCAGTTTGGGGGATTGGGAAAAACTGTTTTTT
j_gene: TRBJ1-4
d_gene: .
v_gene: TRBV12-3/TRBV12-4
abundance: .

CDR3aa: CASSYSAGGPRSYTF
CDR3nt: TGTGCCAGCAGTTACTCGGCAGGGGGCCCTCGGAGCTACACCTTC
j_gene: TRBJ1-2
d_gene: TRBD1
v_gene: TRBV6-5
abundance: once

CDR3aa: CSVAGGSGNTIYF
CDR3nt: TGCAGCGTTGCGGGTGGCTCTGGAAACACCATATATTTT
j_gene: TRBJ1-3
d_gene: .
v_gene: TRBV29-1
abundance: many

CDR3aa: CASSDPESAEETQYF
CDR3nt: TGTGCCAGCAGTGACCCCGAGAGCGCCGAAGAGACCCAGTACTTC
j_gene: TRBJ2-5
d_gene: .
v_gene: TRBV12-3/TRBV12-4
abundance: few

CDR3aa: CASSQGTGRYEQYF
CDR3nt: TGTGCCAGCAGCCAAGGTACGGGCCGATACGAGCAGTACTTC
j_gene: TRBJ2-7
d_gene: .
v_gene: TRBV11-2
abundance: few

CDR3aa: CASRATGEGNEQYF
CDR3nt: TGCGCCAGTAGGGCCACCGGGGAGGGTAACGAGCAGTACTTC
j_gene: TRBJ2-7
d_gene: TRBD2
v_gene: TRBV10-2
abundance: many

CDR3aa: CASSQEGGTGLNEQYF
CDR3nt: TGTGCCAGCAGCCAAGAGGGAGGGACAGGGCTGAACGAGCAGTACTTC
j_gene: TRBJ2-7
d_gene: TRBD1
v_gene: TRBV7-3
abundance: .

CDR3aa: CASSRLYEQYF
CDR3nt: TGTGCCAGCAGTCGCCTCTACGAGCAGTACTTC
j_gene: TRBJ2-7
d_gene: .
v_gene: TRBV12-3/TRBV12-4
abundance: many

CDR3aa: CASTAGQGNYEQYF
CDR3nt: TGTGCCAGTACCGCGGGACAGGGGAATTACGAGCAGTACTTC
j_gene: TRBJ2-7
d_gene: TRBD1
v_gene: TRBV19
abundance: many

CDR3aa: CASSWTRDRGNTEAFF
CDR3nt: TGTGCCAGCAGTTGGACAAGGGACAGGGGAAACACTGAAGCTTTCTTT
j_gene: TRBJ1-1
d_gene: TRBD1
v_gene: TRBV7-9
abundance: .

CDR3aa: CASSYREKGEKLFF
CDR3nt: TGTGCCAGCAGCTACAGGGAGAAGGGTGAAAAACTGTTTTTT
j_gene: TRBJ1-4
d_gene: .
v_gene: TRBV7-9
abundance: many

CDR3aa: CASSPTGIGTQYF
CDR3nt: TGTGCCAGCAGCCCGACAGGAATTGGGACCCAGTACTTC
j_gene: TRBJ2-5
d_gene: .
v_gene: TRBV7-9
abundance: many

CDR3aa: CSAQDPGASGYTF
CDR3nt: TGCAGTGCGCAAGACCCCGGGGCGTCTGGCTACACCTTC
j_gene: TRBJ1-2
d_gene: .
v_gene: TRBV20-1
abundance: .

CDR3aa: CASSLTGLGGYTF
CDR3nt: TGTGCCAGCAGCCTTACAGGGTTGGGTGGCTACACCTTC
j_gene: TRBJ1-2
d_gene: .
v_gene: TRBV2
abundance: .

CDR3aa: CASSLSWQGNYGYTF
CDR3nt: TGTGCCAGCAGCTTAAGCTGGCAGGGGAACTATGGCTACACCTTC
j_gene: TRBJ1-2
d_gene: .
v_gene: TRBV11-2
abundance: few

CDR3aa: CASSEGGGEPQHF
CDR3nt: TGTGCCAGCAGTGAAGGTGGCGGGGAGCCCCAGCATTTT
j_gene: TRBJ1-5
d_gene: .
v_gene: TRBV7-9
abundance: .

CDR3aa: CASSYGDSSYEQYF
CDR3nt: TGTGCCAGCAGTTATGGGGACAGTTCCTACGAGCAGTACTTC
j_gene: TRBJ2-7
d_gene: TRBD1
v_gene: TRBV6-2/TRBV6-3
abundance: .

CDR3aa: CASSKGGGVTQYF
CDR3nt: TGTGCCAGTAGTAAAGGGGGCGGGGTGACCCAGTACTTC
j_gene: TRBJ2-5
d_gene: .
v_gene: TRBV19
abundance: few

CDR3aa: CSATGQLENSPLHF
CDR3nt: TGCAGTGCTACCGGACAACTGGAGAATTCACCCCTCCACTTT
j_gene: TRBJ1-6
d_gene: .
v_gene: TRBV20-1
abundance: .

CDR3aa: CASSRDRGGNQPQHF
CDR3nt: TGTGCCAGCAGTCGGGACAGGGGGGGCAATCAGCCCCAGCATTTT
j_gene: TRBJ1-5
d_gene: TRBD1
v_gene: TRBV2
abundance: many

CDR3aa: CASSSRLVGEQYF
CDR3nt: TGTGCCAGCAGTTCCAGACTAGTCGGCGAGCAGTACTTC
j_gene: TRBJ2-7
d_gene: .
v_gene: TRBV2
abundance: .

CDR3aa: CASSLTSSYGQYF
CDR3nt: TGTGCCAGCAGTCTGACTAGCTCCTACGGGCAGTACTTC
j_gene: TRBJ2-7
d_gene: TRBD2
v_gene: TRBV10-3
abundance: .

CDR3aa: CASIRDRDVYGYTF
CDR3nt: TGTGCCAGCATCCGGGACAGGGACGTCTATGGCTACACCTTC
j_gene: TRBJ1-2
d_gene: TRBD1
v_gene: TRBV10-3
abundance: .

CDR3aa: CASSFRQGGNTGELFF
CDR3nt: TGCGCCAGCAGCTTTAGACAGGGGGGGAACACCGGGGAGCTGTTTTTT
j_gene: TRBJ2-2
d_gene: TRBD1
v_gene: TRBV5-1
abundance: .

CDR3aa: CASSQPGGEQYF
CDR3nt: TGTGCCAGCAGCCAACCAGGGGGTGAGCAGTACTTC
j_gene: TRBJ2-7
d_gene: TRBD1
v_gene: TRBV7-3
abundance: many

CDR3aa: CASSRRTSGTYEQYF
CDR3nt: TGTGCCAGCAGCCGCCGGACTAGCGGAACCTACGAGCAGTACTTC
j_gene: TRBJ2-7
d_gene: TRBD2
v_gene: TRBV7-9
abundance: .

CDR3aa: CASSLIAGANGETQYF
CDR3nt: TGTGCCAGCAGCCTAATAGCCGGGGCGAACGGAGAGACCCAGTACTTC
j_gene: TRBJ2-5
d_gene: .
v_gene: TRBV7-9
abundance: .

CDR3aa: CSAMEGTGLITEQYF
CDR3nt: TGCAGCGCCATGGAAGGAACCGGGCTTATAACCGAGCAGTACTTC
j_gene: TRBJ2-7
d_gene: .
v_gene: TRBV29-1
abundance: .

CDR3aa: CATSRRSGTAYGYTF
CDR3nt: TGTGCCACCAGCAGAAGATCAGGGACAGCCTATGGCTACACCTTC
j_gene: TRBJ1-2
d_gene: TRBD1
v_gene: TRBV15
abundance: few

CDR3aa: CASSQGLTKRQPQHF
CDR3nt: TGTGCCAGCAGCCAAGGTCTTACAAAACGTCAGCCCCAGCATTTT
j_gene: TRBJ1-5
d_gene: .
v_gene: TRBV7-9
abundance: once

CDR3aa: CATHAGGPVGQYF
CDR3nt: TGCGCCACACATGCGGGAGGGCCTGTCGGGCAGTACTTC
j_gene: TRBJ2-7
d_gene: TRBD2
v_gene: TRBV10-2
abundance: .

CDR3aa: CASSLGPYQNPYGYTF
CDR3nt: TGTGCCAGCAGCTTAGGCCCATATCAAAACCCATATGGCTACACCTTC
j_gene: TRBJ1-2
d_gene: .
v_gene: TRBV11-2
abundance: few

CDR3aa: CSANEPGQYQPQHF
CDR3nt: TGCAGTGCTAACGAACCGGGACAGTATCAGCCCCAGCATTTT
j_gene: TRBJ1-5
d_gene: TRBD1
v_gene: TRBV20-1
abundance: few

CDR3aa: CASSHPGRAYEQYF
CDR3nt: TGCGCCAGCAGCCACCCCGGGAGGGCCTACGAGCAGTACTTC
j_gene: TRBJ2-7
d_gene: TRBD2
v_gene: TRBV2
abundance: few

CDR3aa: CASSLFGGAFF
CDR3nt: TGTGCCAGCAGTTTGTTTGGCGGAGCTTTCTTT
j_gene: TRBJ1-1
d_gene: .
v_gene: TRBV6-2/TRBV6-3
abundance: once

CDR3aa: CASSRAMGTQETQYF
CDR3nt: TGTGCCAGCAGCAGGGCGATGGGGACCCAAGAGACCCAGTACTTC
j_gene: TRBJ2-5
d_gene: .
v_gene: TRBV2
abundance: many

CDR3aa: CASSYLGDSGVYEQYF
CDR3nt: TGTGCCAGCAGTTACCTAGGAGATAGCGGGGTTTACGAGCAGTACTTC
j_gene: TRBJ2-7
d_gene: TRBD2
v_gene: TRBV6-5
abundance: .

CDR3aa: CASSLGSRFSGNTIYF
CDR3nt: TGTGCCAGCAGCTTGGGGAGTAGGTTCTCTGGAAACACCATATATTTT
j_gene: TRBJ1-3
d_gene: .
v_gene: TRBV25-1
abundance: few

CDR3aa: CASSSSGTGTEAFF
CDR3nt: TGTGCCAGCAGCTCCTCCGGGACAGGAACTGAAGCTTTCTTT
j_gene: TRBJ1-1
d_gene: TRBD1
v_gene: TRBV7-9
abundance: few

CDR3aa: CASREGPRYGYTF
CDR3nt: TGTGCCAGCAGGGAAGGACCGAGATATGGCTACACCTTC
j_gene: TRBJ1-2
d_gene: .
v_gene: TRBV2
abundance: .

CDR3aa: CASSDNLSRQTQYF
CDR3nt: TGTGCCAGCAGTGACAACTTAAGTAGGCAGACCCAGTACTTC
j_gene: TRBJ2-5
d_gene: .
v_gene: TRBV25-1
abundance: many

CDR3aa: CASSLGLAQETQYF
CDR3nt: TGTGCCAGCAGCCTCGGACTAGCGCAAGAGACCCAGTACTTC
j_gene: TRBJ2-5
d_gene: TRBD2
v_gene: TRBV5-8
abundance: many

CDR3aa: CSARTPGMEQETQYF
CDR3nt: TGCAGTGCTAGAACGCCAGGTATGGAGCAAGAGACCCAGTACTTC
j_gene: TRBJ2-5
d_gene: .
v_gene: TRBV20-1
abundance: few

CDR3aa: CASRPHGLTHEQYF
CDR3nt: TGTGCCAGCAGACCCCACGGACTAACCCACGAGCAGTACTTC
j_gene: TRBJ2-7
d_gene: .
v_gene: TRBV2
abundance: .

CDR3aa: CASSPRGATGELYF
CDR3nt: TGTGCCAGCAGCCCTCGGGGGGCCACCGGGGAGCTGTACTTC
j_gene: TRBJ2-7
d_gene: .
v_gene: TRBV7-6
abundance: .

CDR3aa: CASSARTPGGGGYTF
CDR3nt: TGTGCCAGCTCAGCCCGGACCCCAGGGGGGGGTGGCTACACCTTC
j_gene: TRBJ1-2
d_gene: TRBD1
v_gene: TRBV18
abundance: .

CDR3aa: CASSHLLRAGHPNYGYTF
CDR3nt: TGCGCCAGCAGCCACCTCCTACGGGCAGGGCATCCTAACTATGGCTACACCTTC
j_gene: TRBJ1-2
d_gene: .
v_gene: TRBV7-9
abundance: .